Sequencing of this TCR beta chain was carried out in a study of T cell repertoires in cytomegalovirus infection. Turning to the study itself: Matching HLA type and CMV infection were both indicated by public TCR beta signatures.

This clonotype was picked up a small number of times. Its antigen is still unknown. Regarding the study as a whole: Of the TCR beta families, the public ones yielded a cumulative frequency that identified carriers of CMV plus the relevant HLA. In two of eight donors, the top clonotype was HLA-C-restricted CMV-specific.

MiXCR, applied by TCRdb to the reads, yields one record per CDR3 protein. The top ten hold around 3% of the sample, which has about 740,000 distinct CDR3 sequences, 35% to 45% seen once. The V and J ends lost 3 bases and 6 bases respectively, with 9 bases between them. Germline V gene sequence: CDR1 KGHSH, CDR2 LQKENI. The CDR3 consists of 13 residues. The sequenced sample consisted of PBMCs. This TCR derives from a human donor in good health (CMV status not recorded). Some clones in this sample may be carry-over from other donors' samples. The chain uses TRBV18 and TRBJ1-5; D is possibly TRBD1 (5 bases). The CDR3 DNA sequence: TGTGCCAGCTCACCCATTCAGGGTCAGCCCCAGCATTTT. Amino acids: CASSPIQGQPQHF.